These 27 T cell receptor beta chains originate from one sample sequenced in a study of beta chain features in type 1 diabetes. The authors reverse transcribed all of the isolated RNA, so sequencing captured expressed TCRB transcripts. Assay used: immunoSEQ multiplex PCR; TCRdb lists only in-frame clones, some missing. The table has 130,000 to 150,000 clones, roughly 7.2% seen once. Specimen: central memory CD4+ T cells from blood. These receptors came from a woman in her twenties or thirties in good health.

The chain is built from TRBV5-4 and TRBJ2-1, with a possible D match to TRBD2 (5 bases). Trimming removed 6 bases at V and 0 bases at J, with 13 bases between. This CDR3 comprises 15 residues. In germline, CDR1 is SGHNT, CDR2 YYREEE (reference sequence). The CDR3 loop reads CASKERLSSYNEQFF. The CDR3, as DNA: TGTGCCAGCAAAGAGCGGCTGAGCTCCTACAATGAGCAGTTCTTC.

This chain uses TRBV5-4 with TRBJ2-7; 10 bases map to TRBD1. This CDR3 has 15 amino acids. The germline V gene encodes CDR1 SGHNT and CDR2 YYREEE (reference sequence). Germline trimming cut 4 bases from V and 3 bases from J; bases unmatched to any gene: 7. CDR3 nucleotides: TGTGCCAGCAGCCAAGATAGGACAGGGGGCTACGAGCAGTACTTC. It yields the protein CASSQDRTGGYEQYF.

This clone has at least ten counts. The chain carries TRBV7-3 and TRBJ2-1, with 8 nucleotides matching TRBD1. The CDR3 covers 16 residues. CDR1 and CDR2 (germline): SGHTA, FQGTGA. V gave up 5 bases and J gave up 0 bases; unmatched junction bases: 6. The DNA of the CDR3 is TGTGCCAGCAGCAAGGGACAGGCGAACTCCTACAATGAGCAGTTCTTC. Translated: CASSKGQANSYNEQFF.

This clone was counted ten times or more. The chain links TRBV25-1 to TRBJ2-5, with a weak D call TRBD1 (6 bases). Germline CDR1 is MGHDK and CDR2 is SYGVNS. Trimming took 6 bases from V and 0 from J, leaving 17 bases between them. This CDR3 comprises 16 residues. Here the CDR3 reads CASSLGSGQYQETQYF. CDR3 nucleotide sequence: TGTGCCAGCAGCTTGGGGAGCGGACAGTACCAAGAGACCCAGTACTTC.

In this sample, this clone turned up a few times. The rearrangement links TRBV30 to TRBJ2-5, with D perhaps TRBD2 (5 bases). Germline loops: CDR1 GTSNPN, CDR2 SVGIG (reference sequence). CDR3 length equals 12 residues. Trimming left V 8 bases short and J 3 bases short, with 13 bases between. CDR3 protein: CAQRRGEETQYF. The CDR3 DNA reads TGTGCCCAACGCCGGGGAGAAGAGACCCAGTACTTC.

At least ten counts were recorded for this clone. V usage is TRBV7-9 and J usage is TRBJ2-5; 9 nucleotides agree with TRBD2. This CDR3 comprises 14 residues. Looked up from germline, CDR1 is SEHNR and CDR2 is FQNEAQ (reference sequence). The J segment lost 4 bases and the V segment lost 5 bases, leaving 5 bases of the junction unmatched. The CDR3 loop is CASSAIAGVETQYF. The CDR3 DNA reads TGTGCCAGCAGCGCAATAGCGGGAGTAGAGACCCAGTACTTC.

V gene TRBV9 combines with J gene TRBJ2-4, with 7 bases matching TRBD2. Trimming removed 0 bases from V and 0 bases from J; junction bases left unmatched: 6. The CDR3 loop spans 17 amino acids. The germline gives CDR1 SGDLS, CDR2 YYNGEE. As DNA, the CDR3 is TGTGCCAGCAGCGTAGGTCTAGCGGAGGGAGCCAAAAACATTCAGTACTTC. Translated: CASSVGLAEGAKNIQYF.

The table lists this clone with a few counts. The V and J genes are TRBV27 and TRBJ2-1; 8 positions match TRBD2. Per the germline V gene, CDR1 is MNHEY and CDR2 is SMNVEV (reference sequence). With V trimmed by 7 bases and J by 4 bases, 9 bases remained unmatched. CDR3 length equals 15 residues. CDR3 protein: CASNPTSGFYNEQFF. As DNA, the CDR3 is TGTGCCAGCAACCCTACTAGCGGATTTTACAATGAGCAGTTCTTC.

The rearrangement links TRBV9 to TRBJ2-2, with 14 bases that match TRBD2. V lost 4 bases and J lost 1; bases outside the gene matches: 3. This CDR3 spans 17 amino acids. Germline CDR1 is SGDLS and CDR2 is YYNGEE. The CDR3 spells CASSPGLAGGNTGELFF. CDR3 DNA sequence: TGTGCCAGCAGCCCAGGACTAGCGGGAGGGAACACCGGGGAGCTGTTTTTT.

A few counts support this clone. This sequence joins TRBV29-1 and TRBJ1-5, with TRBD1 matching 7 bases. Unmatched junction bases numbered 4, after V lost 6 bases and J lost 2 bases. The CDR3 covers 13 residues. The germline gives CDR1 SQVTM, CDR2 ANQGSEA. The CDR3 loop reads CSVKQGRNQPQHF. The CDR3 nucleotides are TGCAGCGTCAAACAGGGGCGCAATCAGCCCCAGCATTTT.

This clone was picked up a small number of times. The chain combines TRBV4-3 with TRBJ1-4, with D unresolved. The germline V gene has CDR1 LGHNA and CDR2 YSLEER. This CDR3 comprises 14 residues. The germline V and J ends were trimmed by 3 bases and 3 bases, with 8 bases remaining between them. CDR3 nucleotides: TGCGCCAGCAGCCACATGTGGCCTAATGAAAAACTGTTTTTT. This encodes CASSHMWPNEKLFF.

The J gene is TRBJ2-7, the V gene TRBV28; 9 bases line up with TRBD1. The trim removed 4 bases at V and 7 bases at J, leaving 14 bases unmatched. There are 16 residues in the CDR3. CDR1 is MDHEN and CDR2 is SYDVKM in the germline V gene. CDR3 nucleotide sequence: TGTGCCAGCAGTTCCACCGGCAACAGGGGGCTTTATGAGCAGTACTTC. Protein sequence: CASSSTGNRGLYEQYF. Drawing the rest from reference TRBV28 and TRBJ2-7, the complete variable domain is DVKVTQSSRYLVKRTGEKVFLECVQDMDHENMFWYRQDPGLGLRLIYFSYDVKMKEKGDIPEGYSVSREKKERFSLILESASTNQTSMYLCASSSTGNRGLYEQYFGPGTRLTVT.

This chain joins TRBV6-1 and TRBJ1-1; D gene uncertain. Germline CDR1 is MNHNS and CDR2 is SASEGT. The CDR3 covers 13 residues. The germline V and J ends were trimmed by 5 bases and 0 bases, with 7 bases remaining between them. The CDR3 sequence: CASSSQMNTEAFF. The CDR3 DNA reads TGTGCCAGCAGTAGCCAAATGAACACTGAAGCTTTCTTT.

The rearrangement links TRBV6-6 to TRBJ1-5; D uncertain. This CDR3 is 14 amino acids long. Trimming cost V 5 bases and J 0 bases, with 8 bases left between them. The germline V gene has CDR1 MNHNY and CDR2 SVGAGI (reference sequence). The CDR3 protein is CASSPTYSNQPQHF. The CDR3 DNA sequence: TGTGCCAGCAGTCCCACTTATAGCAATCAGCCCCAGCATTTT.

The chain recombines TRBV4-1 with TRBJ2-2, with 12 bases that match TRBD2. From germline, CDR1 is MGHRA and CDR2 YSYEKL. The CDR3 consists of 20 residues. Germline trimming cut 4 bases from V and 5 bases from J; bases unmatched to any gene: 17. The CDR3 here is CASSLRGLAGGLRGTGELFF. CDR3 nucleotides: TGCGCCAGCAGCCTAAGGGGGCTAGCGGGAGGGCTCCGGGGGACCGGGGAGCTGTTTTTT.

This clone was observed at least ten times. The V gene is TRBV27, the J gene TRBJ2-1; TRBD2 matches 9 bases. The V and J ends lost 5 bases and 9 bases, in that order; junction bases with no gene match: 8. Germline V CDR1 and CDR2: MNHEY, SMNVEV (reference sequence). CDR3 length: 14 residues. CDR3 protein: CASSRAGGSIEQFF. The DNA of the CDR3 is TGTGCCAGCAGTAGAGCGGGAGGTAGTATTGAGCAGTTCTTC.

J is TRBJ2-7 and V is TRBV7-9; 9 bases agree with TRBD2. V lost 5 bases, J lost 0 bases, and 8 bases stayed unmatched. The CDR3 is 16 amino acids. Germline CDR1 SEHNR, CDR2 FQNEAQ (reference sequence). CDR3 residues: CASSPFSGGLSYEQYF. CDR3 coding DNA: TGTGCCAGCAGCCCATTTAGCGGGGGACTCTCCTACGAGCAGTACTTC.

This clone was seen a few times. The chain links TRBV4-2 to TRBJ2-7; 10 bases match TRBD2. CDR1 LGHNA and CDR2 YNFKEQ come from the germline V gene. Trimming removed 1 base from V and 7 bases from J; junction bases left unmatched: 10. The CDR3 is 16 residues long. The CDR3 spells CASSQGSSGRVDEQYF. CDR3 DNA: TGTGCCAGCAGCCAAGGGTCTAGCGGGAGAGTGGATGAGCAGTACTTC.

The rearrangement joins TRBV10-3 to TRBJ2-7; D is unclear. The V gene's germline CDR1 is ENHRY and CDR2 SYGVKD. The CDR3 consists of 11 residues. The ends were cut back, 6 bases at V and 6 bases at J, with 9 bases in the middle. The CDR3 DNA reads TGTGCCATCAGGGCTTTCTCCGAGCAGTACTTC. Its protein is CAIRAFSEQYF.

The sample holds a few counts of this clone. The V and J genes are TRBV28 and TRBJ2-1; TRBD1 is a possible D gene (6 bases). The length of the CDR3 is 15 residues. Germline V lookup: CDR1 MDHEN, CDR2 SYDVKM. V was shortened by 8 bases and J by 5 bases, with 19 bases between the two germline ends. The CDR3 loop reads CASGSTGFVDNEQFF. For the CDR3, the DNA is TGTGCCAGCGGAAGTACAGGGTTTGTGGACAATGAGCAGTTCTTC.

The chain uses TRBV7-2 and TRBJ2-1; D unresolved. Germline V gives CDR1 SGHTA, CDR2 FQGNSA. V gave up 3 bases and J gave up 4 bases, with 10 bases separating them. The CDR3 length is 14 residues. The CDR3 nucleotides are TGTGCCAGCAGCTTTCATGAACTTTACAATGAGCAGTTCTTC. Encoded protein: CASSFHELYNEQFF.

This clone was observed at least ten times. The V call is TRBV18, the J call TRBJ2-1; possible D gene TRBD1, 7 bases. Germline loops: CDR1 KGHSH, CDR2 LQKENI. The CDR3 covers 15 residues. V was trimmed by 0 bases and J by 5 bases, leaving 11 bases between them. CDR3 region: CASSPPEGQHNEQFF. The DNA for the CDR3 is TGTGCCAGCTCACCACCGGAGGGACAGCACAATGAGCAGTTCTTC.

The genes are TRBV19 and TRBJ2-1, with 7 bases fitting TRBD1. J lost 7 bases, V lost 3 bases, and 12 bases had no gene match. This CDR3 has 16 amino acids. Germline V gene sequence: CDR1 LNHDA, CDR2 SQIVND (reference sequence). In nucleotides, the CDR3 is TGTGCCAGTAGTATGATTCGACAGGGAAATAGGAATGAGCAGTTCTTC. Its protein is CASSMIRQGNRNEQFF.

The chain combines TRBV7-9 with TRBJ2-1; 9 bases are shared with TRBD1. This CDR3 has 14 residues. CDR1 and CDR2 from the germline V gene are SEHNR and FQNEAQ (reference sequence). The V segment lost 5 bases and the J segment 7 bases; nucleotides outside the gene matches: 6. The CDR3 reads CASSKTGGGNEQFF. In nucleotides, the CDR3 is TGTGCCAGCAGCAAGACAGGGGGTGGAAATGAGCAGTTCTTC.

The CDR3 nucleotides read TGTGCCAGCAGCTTAATTCAGGGTTACGAGCAGTACTTC. It encodes CASSLIQGYEQYF. The V gene is TRBV7-3, the J gene TRBJ2-7; maybe TRBD1 (5 bases). The V gene's germline CDR1 is SGHTA and CDR2 FQGTGA. The CDR3 consists of 13 residues. Between the trimmed V and J ends, which lost 1 base and 4 bases, there was a span of 8 bases.

This clone was counted between two and nine times. The J gene is TRBJ1-5, the V gene TRBV4-1, with a possible D match to TRBD1 (5 bases). Trimming removed 4 bases from V and 0 bases from J, with 13 bases in between. This CDR3 is built from 16 residues. Germline V gene data show CDR1 as MGHRA and CDR2 as YSYEKL. CDR3 in amino acids: CASSRDGGGSNQPQHF. CDR3 DNA sequence: TGCGCCAGCAGCCGCGACGGGGGAGGTAGCAATCAGCCCCAGCATTTT.

The V gene is TRBV4-1, the J gene TRBJ2-3; 7 bases are a match to TRBD1. CDR1 and CDR2 from the germline V gene are MGHRA and YSYEKL. Germline trimming cut 6 bases from V and 1 base from J; bases unmatched to any gene: 1. The CDR3 is 13 residues long. The CDR3 sequence is CASRTGGTDTQYF. The CDR3 nucleotides read TGCGCCAGCAGAACAGGGGGCACAGATACGCAGTATTTT.